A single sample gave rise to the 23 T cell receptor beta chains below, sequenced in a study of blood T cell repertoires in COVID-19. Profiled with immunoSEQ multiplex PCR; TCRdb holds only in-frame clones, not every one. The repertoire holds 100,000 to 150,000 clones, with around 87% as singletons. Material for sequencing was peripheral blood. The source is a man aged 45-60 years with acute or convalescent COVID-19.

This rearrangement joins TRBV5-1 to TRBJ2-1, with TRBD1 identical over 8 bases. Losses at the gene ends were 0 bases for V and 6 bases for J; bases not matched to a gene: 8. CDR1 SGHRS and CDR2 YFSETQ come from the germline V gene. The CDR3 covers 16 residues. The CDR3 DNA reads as TGCGCCAGCAGCTTGGAGTGGACAGGGATAGGCAATGAGCAGTTCTTC. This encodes CASSLEWTGIGNEQFF.

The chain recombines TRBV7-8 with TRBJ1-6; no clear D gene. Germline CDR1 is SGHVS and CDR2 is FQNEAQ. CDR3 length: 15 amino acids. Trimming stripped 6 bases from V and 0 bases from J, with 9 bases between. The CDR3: CASSQESSYNSPLHF. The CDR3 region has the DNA TGTGCCAGCAGTCAAGAGTCCTCCTATAATTCACCCCTCCACTTT.

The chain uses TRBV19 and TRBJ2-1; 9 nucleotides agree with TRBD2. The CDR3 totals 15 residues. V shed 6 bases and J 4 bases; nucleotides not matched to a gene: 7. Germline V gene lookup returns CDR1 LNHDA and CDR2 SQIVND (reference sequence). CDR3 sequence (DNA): TGTGCCAGTAGAAAGGCGGGAGGGTCTTACAATGAGCAGTTCTTC. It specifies CASRKAGGSYNEQFF.

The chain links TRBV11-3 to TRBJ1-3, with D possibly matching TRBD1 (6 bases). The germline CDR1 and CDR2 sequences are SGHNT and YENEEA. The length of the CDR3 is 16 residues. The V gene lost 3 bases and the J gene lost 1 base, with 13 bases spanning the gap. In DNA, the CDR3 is TGTGCCAGCAGCTTGTCCGCAGGGGTTTCTGGAAACACCATATATTTT. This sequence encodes CASSLSAGVSGNTIYF.

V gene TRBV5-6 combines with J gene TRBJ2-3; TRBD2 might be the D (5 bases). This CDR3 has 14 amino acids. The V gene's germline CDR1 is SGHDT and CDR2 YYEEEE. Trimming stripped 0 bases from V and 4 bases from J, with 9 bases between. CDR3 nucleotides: TGTGCCAGCAGCTTGGTTAGCGCCTCAGATACGCAGTATTTT. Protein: CASSLVSASDTQYF.

This chain's CDR3 is CASSYPRAGGFYEQYF. CDR3 DNA sequence: TGTGCCAGCAGTTACCCCCGGGCGGGAGGGTTCTACGAGCAGTACTTC. The rearrangement links TRBV6-2 or TRBV6-3 to TRBJ2-7; 9 nucleotides align to TRBD2. Germline CDR1 is MNHEY and CDR2 is SVGEGT. After removal of 2 bases from V and 3 bases from J, the junction contained 8 bases not matched to a gene. CDR3 length equals 16 residues.

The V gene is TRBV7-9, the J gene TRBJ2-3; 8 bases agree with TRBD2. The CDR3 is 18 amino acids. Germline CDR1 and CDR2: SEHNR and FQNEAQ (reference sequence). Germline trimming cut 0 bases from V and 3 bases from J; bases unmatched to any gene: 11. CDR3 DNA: TGTGCCAGCAGCTTAGCCTTAAACGGACTAGCCGTGACAGATACGCAGTATTTT. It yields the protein CASSLALNGLAVTDTQYF.

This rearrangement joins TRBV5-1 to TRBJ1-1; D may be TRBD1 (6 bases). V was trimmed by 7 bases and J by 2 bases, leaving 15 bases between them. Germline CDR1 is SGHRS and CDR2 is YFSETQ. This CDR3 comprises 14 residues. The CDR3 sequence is CASATVGTNTEAFF. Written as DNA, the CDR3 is TGCGCCAGCGCAACAGTCGGGACAAACACTGAAGCTTTCTTT.

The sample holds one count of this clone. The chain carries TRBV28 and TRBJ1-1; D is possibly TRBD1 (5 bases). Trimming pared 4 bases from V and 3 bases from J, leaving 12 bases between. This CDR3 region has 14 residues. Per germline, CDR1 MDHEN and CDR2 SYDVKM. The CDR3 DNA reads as TGTGCCAGCAGTTACAGGAGGGGAGACACTGAAGCTTTCTTT. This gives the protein CASSYRRGDTEAFF. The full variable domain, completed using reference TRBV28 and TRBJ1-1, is DVKVTQSSRYLVKRTGEKVFLECVQDMDHENMFWYRQDPGLGLRLIYFSYDVKMKEKGDIPEGYSVSREKKERFSLILESASTNQTSMYLCASSYRRGDTEAFFGQGTRLTVV.

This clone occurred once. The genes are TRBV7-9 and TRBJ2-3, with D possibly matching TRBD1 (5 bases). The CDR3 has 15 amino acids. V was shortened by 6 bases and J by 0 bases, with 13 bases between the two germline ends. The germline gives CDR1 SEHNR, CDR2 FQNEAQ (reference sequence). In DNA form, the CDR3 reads TGTGCCAGCAGTTTTTTAGGGGCTAGCACAGATACGCAGTATTTT. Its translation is CASSFLGASTDTQYF.

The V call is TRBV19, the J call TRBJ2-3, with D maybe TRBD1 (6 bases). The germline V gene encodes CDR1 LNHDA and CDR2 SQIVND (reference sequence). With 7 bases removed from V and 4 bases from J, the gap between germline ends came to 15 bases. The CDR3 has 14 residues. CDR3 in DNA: TGTGCCAGTATCCAGGGCTGGGGGCCAGATACGCAGTATTTT. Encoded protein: CASIQGWGPDTQYF.

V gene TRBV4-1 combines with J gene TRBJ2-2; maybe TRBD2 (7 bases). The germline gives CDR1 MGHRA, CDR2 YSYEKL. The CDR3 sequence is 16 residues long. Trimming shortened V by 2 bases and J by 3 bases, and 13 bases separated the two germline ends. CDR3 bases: TGCGCCAGCAGCCAATCTCAGGGGAGGGACACCGGGGAGCTGTTTTTT. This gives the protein CASSQSQGRDTGELFF.

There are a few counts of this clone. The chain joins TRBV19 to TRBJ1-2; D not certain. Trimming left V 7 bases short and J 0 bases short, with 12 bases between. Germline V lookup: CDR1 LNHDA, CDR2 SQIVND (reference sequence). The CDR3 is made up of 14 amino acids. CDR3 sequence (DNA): TGTGCCAGTACCCCGAGTCTGGCTAACTATGGCTACACCTTC. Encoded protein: CASTPSLANYGYTF.

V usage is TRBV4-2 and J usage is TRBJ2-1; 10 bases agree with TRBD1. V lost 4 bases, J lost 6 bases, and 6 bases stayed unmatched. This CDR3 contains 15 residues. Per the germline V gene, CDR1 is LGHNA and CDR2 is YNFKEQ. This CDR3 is CASSLRTGGVNEQFF. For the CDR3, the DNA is TGTGCCAGCAGCCTACGGACAGGGGGGGTCAATGAGCAGTTCTTC.

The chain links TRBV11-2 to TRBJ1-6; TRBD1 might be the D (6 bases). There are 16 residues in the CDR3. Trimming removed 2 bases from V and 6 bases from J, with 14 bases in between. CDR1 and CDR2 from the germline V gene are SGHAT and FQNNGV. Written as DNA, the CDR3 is TGTGCCAGCAGCTTACGCGACAGGCCCACTAATTCACCCCTCCACTTT. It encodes CASSLRDRPTNSPLHF.

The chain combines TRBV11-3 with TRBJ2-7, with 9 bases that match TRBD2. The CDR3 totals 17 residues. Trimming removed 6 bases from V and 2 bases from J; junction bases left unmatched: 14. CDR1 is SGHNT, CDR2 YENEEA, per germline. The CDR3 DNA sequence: TGTGCCAGCAGACTTCCTAGGTGGCGGGAGGGGGCCTACGAGCAGTACTTC. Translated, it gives CASRLPRWREGAYEQYF.

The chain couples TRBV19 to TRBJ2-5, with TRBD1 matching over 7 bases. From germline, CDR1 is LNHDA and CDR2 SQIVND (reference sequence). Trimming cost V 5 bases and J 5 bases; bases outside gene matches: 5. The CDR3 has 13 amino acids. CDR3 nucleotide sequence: TGTGCCAGTAGTCCCACAGGGGTGGAGACCCAGTACTTC. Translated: CASSPTGVETQYF. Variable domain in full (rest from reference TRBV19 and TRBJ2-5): DGGITQSPKYLFRKEGQNVTLSCEQNLNHDAMYWYRQDPGQGLRLIYYSQIVNDFQKGDIAEGYSVSREKKESFPLTVTSAQKNPTAFYLCASSPTGVETQYFGPGTRLLVL.

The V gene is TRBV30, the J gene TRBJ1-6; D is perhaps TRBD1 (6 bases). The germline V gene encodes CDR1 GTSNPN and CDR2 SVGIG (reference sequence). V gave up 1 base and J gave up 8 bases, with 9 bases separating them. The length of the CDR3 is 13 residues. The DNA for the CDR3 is TGTGCCTGGAGTGGGGGGCGGGATTCACCCCTCCACTTT. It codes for CAWSGGRDSPLHF.

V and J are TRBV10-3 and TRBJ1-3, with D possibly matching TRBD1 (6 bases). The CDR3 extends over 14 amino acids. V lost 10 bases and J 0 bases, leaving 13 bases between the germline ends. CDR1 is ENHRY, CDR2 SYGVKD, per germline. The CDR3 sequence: CATQQGSSGNTIYF. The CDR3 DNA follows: TGTGCCACCCAACAGGGAAGCTCTGGAAACACCATATATTTT.

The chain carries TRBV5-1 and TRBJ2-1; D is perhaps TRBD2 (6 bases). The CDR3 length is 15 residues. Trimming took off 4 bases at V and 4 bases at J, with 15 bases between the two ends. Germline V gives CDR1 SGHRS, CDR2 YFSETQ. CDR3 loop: CASSGPGLSYNEQFF. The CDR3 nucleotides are TGCGCCAGCAGCGGCCCGGGACTGTCGTACAATGAGCAGTTCTTC.

The CDR3 DNA reads as TGTGCCAGCTCACCACAGGGGCAGCCTACCAGCTCTGGAAACACCATATATTTT. It codes for CASSPQGQPTSSGNTIYF. J is TRBJ1-3 and V is TRBV18; a weak D match, TRBD1 (5 bases). CDR1 and CDR2 (germline): KGHSH, LQKENI. V was pared by 1 base and J by 0 bases, with 16 bases between. The CDR3 has 18 amino acids.

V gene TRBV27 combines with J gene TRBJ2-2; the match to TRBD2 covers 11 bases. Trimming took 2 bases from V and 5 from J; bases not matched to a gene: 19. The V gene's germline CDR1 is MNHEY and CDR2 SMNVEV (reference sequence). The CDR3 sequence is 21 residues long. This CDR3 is CASSLKMGGLAGPYGTGELFF. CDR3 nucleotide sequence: TGTGCCAGCAGTTTAAAGATGGGAGGACTAGCGGGCCCTTACGGGACCGGGGAGCTGTTTTTT.

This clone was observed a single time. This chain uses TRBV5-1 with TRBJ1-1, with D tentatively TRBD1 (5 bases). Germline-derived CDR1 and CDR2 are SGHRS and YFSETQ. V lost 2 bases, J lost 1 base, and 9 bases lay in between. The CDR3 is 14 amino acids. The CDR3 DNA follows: TGCGCCAGCAGCTTTAAAGGGGCGAACACTGAAGCTTTCTTT. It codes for CASSFKGANTEAFF. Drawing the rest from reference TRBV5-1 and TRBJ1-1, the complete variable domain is KAGVTQTPRYLIKTRGQQVTLSCSPISGHRSVSWYQQTPGQGLQFLFEYFSETQRNKGNFPGRFSGRQFSNSRSEMNVSTLELGDSALYLCASSFKGANTEAFFGQGTRLTVV.